The subject of this entry is one TCR beta chain. Trimming stripped 0 bases from V and 5 bases from J, with 21 bases between. CDR1 is WNHNN and CDR2 is SYGVQD in the germline V gene (reference sequence). This CDR3 spans 18 amino acids. The data were taken from a study of blood T cell repertoires in COVID-19. Study summary: Samples taken during acute and convalescent COVID-19 were collected in the United States, Italy and Spain. T cells, B-cell-depleted T cells, or PBMCs provided the cDNA or gDNA that served as material.

Source study methods: The authors estimated nucleated cell counts from reference gene primer amplification. Data came from immunoSEQ multiplex PCR; TCRdb stores just in-frame clones and leaves some out. V, J and clone size derive from that table, while D and trimming were established from the DNA sequence. The repertoire holds under 450,000 clones, with roughly 86% as singletons. This clonotype was sampled from a human donor with acute or convalescent COVID-19. The donor label of this sample is uncertain. V and J are TRBV10-1 and TRBJ2-3; D is unresolved. The source material was peripheral blood. The CDR3 here is CASSESVFSKLAEDTQYF. The CDR3 DNA reads TGCGCCAGCAGTGAGTCGGTTTTTTCCAAATTGGCGGAAGATACGCAGTATTTT.